These 20 T cell receptor beta chains share one sample of origin, sequenced in a study of cytomegalovirus exposure and HLA in healthy donors. The PCR employed 60 Vbeta primers together with 13 Jbeta primers. Produced via immunoSEQ multiplex PCR; TCRdb's table is partial and in-frame only. The table shows more than 85,000 clones, with about four fifths occurring only once. Input material: PBMCs. These receptors originate from a male donor in good health and CMV-seropositive.

The chain recombines TRBV14 with TRBJ1-3, with D possibly TRBD1 on 5 matching bases. The CDR3 is 14 residues long. The V gene lost 4 bases and the J gene lost 0 bases, with 7 bases spanning the gap. From germline, CDR1 is SGHDN and CDR2 FVKESK. CDR3 protein: CASSRTTSGNTIYF. The DNA for the CDR3 is TGTGCCAGCAGCCGGACAACCTCTGGAAACACCATATATTTT.

The V call is TRBV5-1, the J call TRBJ2-5, with D possibly being TRBD2 (6 bases). This CDR3 spans 16 amino acids. V lost 3 bases and J 1 base, leaving 16 bases between the germline ends. In germline, CDR1 is SGHRS, CDR2 YFSETQ. The CDR3 is CASSSWTRRGQETQYF. The CDR3, as DNA: TGCGCCAGCAGCTCCTGGACCCGGAGGGGCCAAGAGACCCAGTACTTC.

This sequence joins TRBV2 and TRBJ1-1; tentatively, D is TRBD1 (6 bases). Deletions cut 6 bases from V and 0 bases from J, with 11 bases between. CDR1 and CDR2 from the germline V gene are SNHLY and FYNNEI. The CDR3 contains 14 residues. In DNA form, the CDR3 reads TGTGCCAGCAGAAGACAGGCCTTGAACACTGAAGCTTTCTTT. It codes for CASRRQALNTEAFF. Together with reference TRBV2 and TRBJ1-1, the CDR3 gives the full variable domain: EPEVTQTPSHQVTQMGQEVILRCVPISNHLYFYWYRQILGQKVEFLVSFYNNEISEKSEIFDDQFSVERPDGSNFTLKIRSTKLEDSAMYFCASRRQALNTEAFFGQGTRLTVV.

The chain recombines TRBV2 with TRBJ1-6; D not resolved. CDR3 length equals 14 residues. Germline values: CDR1 SNHLY, CDR2 FYNNEI. Trimming shortened V by 4 bases and J by 7 bases, and 11 bases separated the two germline ends. CDR3 coding DNA: TGTGCCAGCAGTGTATCGGTCAGGAATTCACCCCTCCACTTT. Translating gives CASSVSVRNSPLHF.

V gene TRBV7-2 combines with J gene TRBJ2-1; TRBD2 might be the D (5 bases). CDR1 SGHTA and CDR2 FQGNSA come from the germline V gene. CDR3 length: 12 amino acids. The ends were cut back, 5 bases at V and 8 bases at J, with 10 bases in the middle. The CDR3 loop reads CASSIWGDEQFF. The CDR3 DNA is TGTGCCAGCAGCATATGGGGAGATGAGCAGTTCTTC.

The chain employs TRBV9 and TRBJ2-3; 15 bases map to TRBD2. The J segment lost 1 base and the V segment lost 4 bases, leaving 7 bases of the junction unmatched. There are 18 residues in the CDR3. The germline CDR1 and CDR2 sequences are SGDLS and YYNGEE. The CDR3 here is CASSLGLAGGSGTDTQYF. The CDR3 DNA sequence: TGTGCCAGCAGCCTCGGACTAGCGGGGGGGTCGGGCACAGATACGCAGTATTTT.

The chain uses TRBV7-2 and TRBJ1-5; D perhaps matches TRBD1 (5 bases). Germline values: CDR1 SGHTA, CDR2 FQGNSA. The CDR3 runs to 15 residues. Trimming took off 3 bases at V and 3 bases at J, with 12 bases between the two ends. CDR3 amino acids: CASSFGREANQPQHF. The CDR3 coding sequence is TGTGCCAGCAGCTTTGGCAGGGAGGCCAATCAGCCCCAGCATTTT.

J is TRBJ2-7 and V is TRBV5-4; 7 bases agree with TRBD1. V dropped 1 base and J dropped 2; count of bases not matched to a gene: 0. CDR1 is SGHNT and CDR2 is YYREEE in the germline V gene (reference sequence). There are 13 residues in the CDR3. DNA of the CDR3: TGTGCCAGCAGCTTGCAGGGGGCCTACGAGCAGTACTTC. This codes for CASSLQGAYEQYF.

V is TRBV7-9 and J is TRBJ2-7; D not certain. Between the trimmed V and J ends, which lost 3 bases and 1 base, there was a span of 10 bases. This CDR3 is built from 14 residues. The germline gives CDR1 SEHNR, CDR2 FQNEAQ (reference sequence). CDR3 sequence reads: CASSLGTVSYEQYF. Here the CDR3 DNA reads TGTGCCAGCAGCTTGGGTACAGTTTCCTACGAGCAGTACTTC.

The V call is TRBV18, the J call TRBJ1-2; 7 bases agree with TRBD1. CDR1 is KGHSH and CDR2 is LQKENI in the germline V gene. This CDR3 is 15 amino acids long. V was pared by 3 bases and J by 2 bases, with 6 bases of the junction left unmatched. The CDR3 nucleotides read TGTGCCAGCTCACCTCCTCCAGGGGGGAACTATGGCTACACCTTC. It specifies CASSPPPGGNYGYTF.

The chain joins TRBV19 to TRBJ1-1; TRBD1 matches at 7 bases. Germline V lookup: CDR1 LNHDA, CDR2 SQIVND (reference sequence). Trimming took 7 bases from V and 1 from J; bases not matched to a gene: 3. The CDR3 totals 13 residues. This chain's CDR3 is CASIRQGNTEAFF. The CDR3 DNA sequence: TGTGCCAGTATTCGACAGGGGAACACTGAAGCTTTCTTT.

The rearrangement links TRBV28 to TRBJ1-1; TRBD1 agrees at 7 bases. The CDR3 loop spans 11 amino acids. Germline CDR1 MDHEN, CDR2 SYDVKM. Trimming took 5 bases from V and 10 from J; bases not matched to a gene: 4. The CDR3 coding sequence is TGTGCCAGCAGTAGAACAGGGGCAGCTTTCTTT. As protein: CASSRTGAAFF.

The chain carries TRBV30 and TRBJ2-3; 10 nucleotides line up with TRBD1. Germline CDR1 reads GTSNPN; CDR2 reads SVGIG (reference sequence). This CDR3 region has 16 residues. V gave up 0 bases and J gave up 4 bases; unmatched junction bases: 7. In DNA form, the CDR3 reads TGTGCCTGGAGTGTACTGGGAGACAGGGGGCCAGATACGCAGTATTTT. Translated, it gives CAWSVLGDRGPDTQYF.

The chain joins TRBV2 to TRBJ1-5; D is uncertain. CDR1 is SNHLY and CDR2 is FYNNEI in the germline V gene. Between the trimmed V and J ends, which lost 5 bases and 6 bases, there was a span of 8 bases. The CDR3 covers 12 residues. Here the CDR3 DNA reads TGTGCCAGCAGTCTAGGGAGTCAGCCCCAGCATTTT. Translating it yields CASSLGSQPQHF.

V and J are TRBV4-3 and TRBJ2-1, with 8 bases fitting TRBD2. The J segment lost 8 bases and the V segment lost 2 bases, leaving 8 bases of the junction unmatched. The CDR3 extends over 15 amino acids. The germline V gene encodes CDR1 LGHNA and CDR2 YSLEER. The CDR3 coding sequence is TGCGCCAGCAGCCAATCTAGGACTAGCATCCATGAGCAGTTCTTC. It specifies CASSQSRTSIHEQFF.

The chain joins TRBV13 to TRBJ1-2; TRBD1 is a possible D gene (5 bases). Trimming took off 2 bases at V and 1 base at J, with 8 bases between the two ends. The CDR3 length is 14 residues. CDR1 PRHDT and CDR2 FYEKMQ come from the germline V gene (reference sequence). The CDR3 protein is CASSLTGVNYGYTF. CDR3 DNA: TGTGCCAGCAGCTTAACAGGAGTTAACTATGGCTACACCTTC.

This clone was seen more than once but under ten times. CDR3 sequence: CASSPTPGPLYGYTF. DNA for the CDR3: TGCGCCAGCAGCCCTACCCCAGGGCCCCTCTATGGCTACACCTTC. J is TRBJ1-2 and V is TRBV4-1; possibly TRBD1 for D (5 bases). Germline loops: CDR1 MGHRA, CDR2 YSYEKL. V lost 4 bases, J lost 4 bases, and 16 bases lay in between. The CDR3 covers 15 residues.

The chain carries TRBV4-2 and TRBJ1-4, with 7 positions matching TRBD1. The J segment lost 16 bases and the V segment lost 1 base, leaving 6 bases of the junction unmatched. This CDR3 spans 12 amino acids. CDR1 is LGHNA, CDR2 YNFKEQ, per germline. The CDR3 sequence: CASSQAGGPEFF. CDR3 in DNA: TGTGCCAGCAGCCAAGCAGGGGGTCCGGAGTTTTTT.

This chain connects TRBV5-1 to TRBJ1-1, with D tentatively TRBD1 (5 bases). The CDR3 extends over 13 amino acids. Germline V gene sequence: CDR1 SGHRS, CDR2 YFSETQ. Trimming removed 2 bases at V and 6 bases at J, with 11 bases between. Written as DNA, the CDR3 is TGCGCCAGCAGCTTTGGCGGGGACGCTGAAGCTTTCTTT. Encoded protein: CASSFGGDAEAFF.

The V gene is TRBV4-1, the J gene TRBJ1-6; 7 nucleotides align to TRBD1. J gave up 6 bases and V 6 bases, and 11 bases lay outside the gene matches. CDR3 size: 16 residues. Germline CDR1 MGHRA, CDR2 YSYEKL. The CDR3, as DNA: TGCGCCAGCAGTCAGGGACAGCCTCTGGGTAATTCACCCCTCCACTTT. Its protein is CASSQGQPLGNSPLHF.